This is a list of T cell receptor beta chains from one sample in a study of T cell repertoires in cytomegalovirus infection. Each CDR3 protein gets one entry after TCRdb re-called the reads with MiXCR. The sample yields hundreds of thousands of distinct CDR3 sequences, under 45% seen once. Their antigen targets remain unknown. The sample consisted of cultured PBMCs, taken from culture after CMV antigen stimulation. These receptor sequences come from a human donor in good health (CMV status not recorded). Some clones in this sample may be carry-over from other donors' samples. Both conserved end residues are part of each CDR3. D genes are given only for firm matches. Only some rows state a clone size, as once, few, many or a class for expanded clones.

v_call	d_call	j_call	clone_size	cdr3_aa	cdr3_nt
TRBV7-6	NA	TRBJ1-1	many	CASSQIGQTEAFF	TGTGCCAGCAGCCAGATAGGGCAGACTGAAGCTTTCTTT
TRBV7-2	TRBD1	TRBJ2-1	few	CASSLRSGTGRYNEQFF	TGTGCCAGCAGCTTAAGGTCTGGGACAGGGAGATACAATGAGCAGTTCTTC
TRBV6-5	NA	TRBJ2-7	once	CASSYQGPSSSYEQYF	TGTGCCAGCAGTTACCAGGGACCTTCTAGCTCCTACGAGCAGTACTTC
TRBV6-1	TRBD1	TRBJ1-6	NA	CASSLGQRSPLHF	TGTGCCAGCAGCCTGGGACAGCGTTCACCCCTCCACTTT
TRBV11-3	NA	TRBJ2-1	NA	CASSLAVENEQFF	TGTGCCAGCAGCTTAGCGGTAGAAAATGAGCAGTTCTTC
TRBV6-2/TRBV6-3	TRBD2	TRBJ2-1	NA	CASRSPLADSYNEQFF	TGTGCCAGCAGATCTCCGCTAGCGGACTCCTACAATGAGCAGTTCTTC
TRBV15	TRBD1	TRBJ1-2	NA	CATSRDRTGHGYTF	TGTGCCACCAGCAGAGACCGGACAGGGCATGGCTACACCTTC
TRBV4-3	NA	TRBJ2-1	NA	CASSQVTLLAEQFF	TGCGCCAGCAGCCAAGTTACTCTACTAGCCGAGCAGTTCTTC
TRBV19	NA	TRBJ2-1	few	CASSIRDFSYNEQFF	TGTGCCAGTAGTATAAGGGATTTCTCCTACAATGAGCAGTTCTTC
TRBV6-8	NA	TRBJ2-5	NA	CASSVADSIRQETQYF	TGTGCCAGCAGTGTGGCCGACAGCATCCGCCAAGAGACCCAGTACTTC
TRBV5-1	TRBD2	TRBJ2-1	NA	CASSRTSGGAGNEQFF	TGCGCCAGCAGTCGGACTAGCGGGGGGGCCGGGAATGAGCAGTTCTTC
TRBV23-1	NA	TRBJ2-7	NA	CASSQSGIYEQYF	TGCGCCAGCAGTCAATCGGGGATCTACGAGCAGTACTTC
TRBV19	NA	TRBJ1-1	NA	CASKAPSGSREANTEAFF	TGTGCCAGTAAAGCGCCCTCGGGGTCCCGGGAGGCGAACACTGAAGCTTTCTTT
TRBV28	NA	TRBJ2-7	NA	CASSPNIRGEQYF	TGTGCCAGCAGTCCAAATATCAGGGGCGAGCAGTACTTC
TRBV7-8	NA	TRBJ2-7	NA	CASSQPRGGRNEQYF	TGTGCCAGCAGCCAGCCGAGAGGGGGTAGGAACGAGCAGTACTTC
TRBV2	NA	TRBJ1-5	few	CASSLPYSNQPQHF	TGTGCCAGCAGTCTCCCCTATAGCAATCAGCCCCAGCATTTT
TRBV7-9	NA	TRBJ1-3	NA	CASSSLFDSGNTIYF	TGTGCCAGCAGCTCCCTATTTGACTCTGGAAACACCATATATTTT
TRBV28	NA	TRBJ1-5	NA	CASSSVYSNQPQHF	TGTGCCAGCAGTTCGGTTTATAGCAATCAGCCCCAGCATTTT
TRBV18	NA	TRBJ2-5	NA	CASSGRDRETKYF	TGTGCCAGTTCCGGGAGGGACAGAGAGACCAAGTACTTC
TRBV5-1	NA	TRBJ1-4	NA	CASSLVGRSDEKLFF	TGCGCCAGCAGCTTGGTGGGCAGGTCGGATGAAAAACTGTTTTTT
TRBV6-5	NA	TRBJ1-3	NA	CASSYSGGFGNTIYF	TGTGCCAGCAGTTACTCGGGGGGCTTTGGAAACACCATATATTTT
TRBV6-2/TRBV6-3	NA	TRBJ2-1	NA	CASSRTVEQFF	TGTGCCAGCAGTCGGACTGTTGAGCAGTTCTTC
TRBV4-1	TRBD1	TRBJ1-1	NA	CASSHLGTGDTEAFF	TGCGCCAGCAGCCATTTAGGGACAGGGGACACTGAAGCTTTCTTT